The source of this T cell receptor beta chain is a study of Graves' ophthalmopathy and Graves' hyperthyroidism. A diagnosis was made from clinical symptoms together with serum thyroxine, TRAb, thyroid ultrasound and orbital computed tomography. Using RNA transcripts, the TCR beta CDR3 regions were amplified. First-round RT-PCR employed HTBI primers, with a second-round multiplex PCR after it. MiXCR, applied by TCRdb to the multiplex PCR reads, yields one record per CDR3 protein. The sample holds 600,000 to 700,000 distinct CDR3 sequences, more than 40% seen once. This CDR3 comprises 15 residues. The trim removed 2 bases at V and 5 bases at J, leaving 7 bases unmatched.

V gene TRBV12-3 or TRBV12-4 combines with J gene TRBJ1-2; 8 bases are a match to TRBD1. The receptor's source is an adult man with Graves' ophthalmopathy. Sequenced sample: peripheral blood. In DNA form, the CDR3 reads TGTGCCAGCAGTTTATGGGGGGGACAGGCTTATGGCTACACCTTC. Residues: CASSLWGGQAYGYTF.